This T cell receptor (beta chain) was identified in a study of OX40 agonist ivuxolimab in advanced cancers. The repertoire was sequenced with immunoSEQ multiplex PCR; TCRdb's copy has only in-frame clones and lacks some. The data show over 100,000 clones, 85% to 90% seen once. The CDR3 spans 14 residues. Per the germline V gene, CDR1 is KGHSH and CDR2 is LQKENI. Trimming pared 3 bases from V and 5 bases from J, leaving 11 bases between. The clonotype was recovered from an adult with an advanced solid tumor such as melanoma, head and neck, liver or kidney cancer. The chain links TRBV18 to TRBJ2-1, with D tentatively TRBD1 (6 bases). The material sequenced was CD4+ or CD8+ T cells sorted from blood, taken in a trial of the OX40 agonist ivuxolimab. The CDR3 loop reads CASSPAQGNNEQFF. For the CDR3, the DNA is TGTGCCAGCTCACCCGCGCAGGGGAACAATGAGCAGTTCTTC.